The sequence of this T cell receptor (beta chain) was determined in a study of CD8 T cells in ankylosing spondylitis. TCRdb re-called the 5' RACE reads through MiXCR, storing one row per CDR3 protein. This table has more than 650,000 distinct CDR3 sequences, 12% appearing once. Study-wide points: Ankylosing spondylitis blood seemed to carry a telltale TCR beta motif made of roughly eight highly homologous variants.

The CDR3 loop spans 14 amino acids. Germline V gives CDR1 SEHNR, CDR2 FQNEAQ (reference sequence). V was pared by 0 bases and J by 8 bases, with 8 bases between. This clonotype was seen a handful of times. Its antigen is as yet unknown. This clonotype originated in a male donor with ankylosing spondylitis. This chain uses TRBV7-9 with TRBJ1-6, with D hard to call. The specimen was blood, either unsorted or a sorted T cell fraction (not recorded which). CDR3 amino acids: CASSLAGEYSPLHF. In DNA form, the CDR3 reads TGTGCCAGCAGCTTAGCAGGTGAATATTCACCCCTCCACTTT.